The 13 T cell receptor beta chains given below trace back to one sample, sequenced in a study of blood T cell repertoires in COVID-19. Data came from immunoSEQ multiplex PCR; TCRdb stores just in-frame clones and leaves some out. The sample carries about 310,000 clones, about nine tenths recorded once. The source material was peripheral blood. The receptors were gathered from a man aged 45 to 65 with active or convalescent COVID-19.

The CDR3 protein is CASSLWLDTEAFF. In DNA form, the CDR3 reads TGTGCCAGCAGTTTGTGGCTGGACACTGAAGCTTTCTTT. This chain joins TRBV12-3 or TRBV12-4 and TRBJ1-1; D is unresolved. With 3 bases removed from V and 3 bases from J, the gap between germline ends came to 8 bases. This CDR3 spans 13 amino acids.

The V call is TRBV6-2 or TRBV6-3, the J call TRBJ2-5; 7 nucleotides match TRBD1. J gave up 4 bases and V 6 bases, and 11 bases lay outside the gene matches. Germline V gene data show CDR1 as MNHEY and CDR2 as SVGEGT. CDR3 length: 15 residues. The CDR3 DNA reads TGTGCCAGCAGCCTCCTACAGGGGAAGCGAGAGACCCAGTACTTC. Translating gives CASSLLQGKRETQYF.

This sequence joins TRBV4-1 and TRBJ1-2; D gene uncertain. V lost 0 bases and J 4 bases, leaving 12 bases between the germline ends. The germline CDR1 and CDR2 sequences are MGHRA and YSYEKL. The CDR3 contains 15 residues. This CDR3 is CASSQEEGSFYGYTF. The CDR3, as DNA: TGCGCCAGCAGCCAAGAAGAGGGATCTTTCTATGGCTACACCTTC.

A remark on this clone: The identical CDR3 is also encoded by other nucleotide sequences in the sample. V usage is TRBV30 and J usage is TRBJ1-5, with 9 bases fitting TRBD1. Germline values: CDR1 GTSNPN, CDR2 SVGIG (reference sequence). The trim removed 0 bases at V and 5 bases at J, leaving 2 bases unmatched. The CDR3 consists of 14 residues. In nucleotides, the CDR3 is TGTGCCTGGAGTGTAACAGGGGGCGATCAGCCCCAGCATTTT. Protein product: CAWSVTGGDQPQHF.

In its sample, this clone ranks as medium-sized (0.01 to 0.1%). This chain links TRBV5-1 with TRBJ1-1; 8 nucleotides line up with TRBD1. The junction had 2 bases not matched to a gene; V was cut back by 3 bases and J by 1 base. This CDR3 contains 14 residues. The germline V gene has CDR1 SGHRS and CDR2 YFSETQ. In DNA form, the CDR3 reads TGCGCCAGCAGCTGGACAGGGTCGAACACTGAAGCTTTCTTT. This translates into CASSWTGSNTEAFF. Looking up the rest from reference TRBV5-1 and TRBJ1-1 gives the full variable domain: KAGVTQTPRYLIKTRGQQVTLSCSPISGHRSVSWYQQTPGQGLQFLFEYFSETQRNKGNFPGRFSGRQFSNSRSEMNVSTLELGDSALYLCASSWTGSNTEAFFGQGTRLTVV.

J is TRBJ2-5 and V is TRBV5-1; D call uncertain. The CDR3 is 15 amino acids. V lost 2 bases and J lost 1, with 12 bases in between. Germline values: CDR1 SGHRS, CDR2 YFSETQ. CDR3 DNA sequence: TGCGCCAGCAGCTTAATAGGAGAGACCCAAGAGACCCAGTACTTC. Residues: CASSLIGETQETQYF.

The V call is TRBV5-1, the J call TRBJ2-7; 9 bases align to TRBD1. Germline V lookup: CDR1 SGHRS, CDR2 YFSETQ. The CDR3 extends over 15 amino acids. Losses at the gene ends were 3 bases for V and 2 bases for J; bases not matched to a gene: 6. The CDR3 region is CASSWGQGRAYEQYF. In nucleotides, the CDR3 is TGCGCCAGCAGCTGGGGACAGGGACGCGCCTACGAGCAGTACTTC.

The CDR3 DNA follows: TGCGCCAGCAGCGAGGGACTAGCGGAGGGGGAGCAGTACTTC. Its protein product is CASSEGLAEGEQYF. The V and J genes are TRBV5-1 and TRBJ2-7, with 11 bases matching TRBD2. The CDR3 runs 14 residues. The junction had 7 bases not matched to a gene; V was cut back by 4 bases and J by 7 bases. Per germline, CDR1 SGHRS and CDR2 YFSETQ.

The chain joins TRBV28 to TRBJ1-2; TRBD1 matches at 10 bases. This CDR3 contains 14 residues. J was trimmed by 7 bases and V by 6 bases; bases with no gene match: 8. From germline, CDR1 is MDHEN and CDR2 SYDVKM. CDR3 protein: CASRRPGQGGGYTF. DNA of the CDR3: TGTGCCAGCAGACGTCCCGGACAGGGGGGTGGCTACACCTTC.

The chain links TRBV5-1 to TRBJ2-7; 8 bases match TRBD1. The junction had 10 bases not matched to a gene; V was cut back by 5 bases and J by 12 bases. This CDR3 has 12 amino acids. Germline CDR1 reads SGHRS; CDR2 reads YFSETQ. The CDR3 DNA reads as TGCGCCAGCAGAGACGGGACAGGACCATTGTACTTC. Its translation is CASRDGTGPLYF.

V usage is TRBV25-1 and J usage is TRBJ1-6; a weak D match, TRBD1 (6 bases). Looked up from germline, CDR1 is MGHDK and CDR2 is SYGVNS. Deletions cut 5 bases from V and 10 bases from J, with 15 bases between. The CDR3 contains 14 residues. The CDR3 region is CASSYQGQGSPLHF. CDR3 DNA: TGTGCCAGCAGTTACCAGGGGCAAGGATCACCCCTCCACTTT.

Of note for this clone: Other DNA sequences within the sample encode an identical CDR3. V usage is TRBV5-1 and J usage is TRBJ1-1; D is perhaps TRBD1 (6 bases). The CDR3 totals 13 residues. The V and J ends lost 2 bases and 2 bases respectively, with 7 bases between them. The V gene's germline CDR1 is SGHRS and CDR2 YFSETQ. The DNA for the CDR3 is TGCGCCAGCAGCTTACAGGGTAACACTGAAGCTTTCTTT. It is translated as CASSLQGNTEAFF. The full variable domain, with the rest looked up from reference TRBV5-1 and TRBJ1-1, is KAGVTQTPRYLIKTRGQQVTLSCSPISGHRSVSWYQQTPGQGLQFLFEYFSETQRNKGNFPGRFSGRQFSNSRSEMNVSTLELGDSALYLCASSLQGNTEAFFGQGTRLTVV.

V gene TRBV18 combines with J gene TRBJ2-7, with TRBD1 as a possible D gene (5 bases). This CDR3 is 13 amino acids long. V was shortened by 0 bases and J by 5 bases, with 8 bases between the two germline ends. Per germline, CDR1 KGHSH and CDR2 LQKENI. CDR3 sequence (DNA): TGTGCCAGCTCACCACCAGGGGTGGACGAGCAGTACTTC. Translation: CASSPPGVDEQYF.